The sequence of this T cell receptor (beta chain) was determined in a study of cytomegalovirus exposure and HLA in healthy donors. Study-level findings and limits: Most observed TCR sequences were rare, whereas some public TCRs were detected in many donors. One later analysis, an examination of the 120 or so validation repertoires, found that first-cohort TCR clusters tended to co-occur in them. High sensitivity and specificity were reportedly achieved when the classifier diagnosed cytomegalovirus status. 150 to 200 TCR beta chains were listed as cytomegalovirus-associated.

Trimming stripped 11 bases from V and 0 bases from J, with 10 bases between. This CDR3 has 13 amino acids. Germline V gene sequence: CDR1 ENHRY, CDR2 SYGVKD. On this clone: Its specificity is unknown.

Here immunoSEQ multiplex PCR was the method, and the copy in TCRdb shows in-frame clones only, minus some. The table has roughly 140,000 clones, just over 90% seen once. The sample was PBMCs. The sequence was collected from a man in his late teens or twenties in good health and CMV-seronegative. V and J are TRBV10-3 and TRBJ1-4; D not certain. The CDR3 DNA sequence: TGTGCCCATAGAAGATCAACTAATGAAAAACTGTTTTTT. Residues: CAHRRSTNEKLFF.